A single sample is the source of the 20 T cell receptor beta chains below, sequenced in a study of T cell responses to AZD1222 COVID-19 vaccine. Libraries were prepared by immunoSEQ multiplex PCR; TCRdb keeps only in-frame clonotypes and omits some of them. The sample has about 120,000 clones; less than 95% are singletons. Sequences were derived from peripheral blood, sampled on day 0 of AZD1222 vaccination. These receptors came from an adult in good health.

V and J are TRBV7-3 and TRBJ1-6; tentative D call: TRBD1 (5 bases). CDR3 length equals 15 residues. The V gene lost 5 bases and the J gene lost 5 bases, with 13 bases spanning the gap. Germline CDR1 is SGHTA and CDR2 is FQGTGA. CDR3 DNA sequence: TGTGCCAGCAGCCCTGGGACGGGCCATAATTCACCCCTCCACTTT. Protein: CASSPGTGHNSPLHF.

The chain employs TRBV30 and TRBJ2-2, with D tentatively TRBD1 or TRBD2 (5 bases each). This CDR3 region has 17 residues. Looked up from germline, CDR1 is GTSNPN and CDR2 is SVGIG (reference sequence). V lost 3 bases to trimming and J lost 4 bases, with 21 bases between them. CDR3 nucleotide sequence: TGTGCCTGGAGGCCCATTGTTTTGAGGGGAACCACCGGGGAGCTGTTTTTT. Its protein product is CAWRPIVLRGTTGELFF.

The chain is built from TRBV9 and TRBJ1-5; possibly TRBD1 for D (5 bases). The CDR3 contains 13 residues. V gave up 3 bases and J gave up 1 base, with 5 bases separating them. Germline assignment: CDR1 SGDLS and CDR2 YYNGEE. This CDR3 is CASSGQSNQPQHF. CDR3 coding DNA: TGTGCCAGCAGCGGACAGAGCAATCAGCCCCAGCATTTT.

A remark on this clone: Other nucleotide sequences from this sample produce the same CDR3. The chain combines TRBV5-5 with TRBJ2-5, with no clear D. The V gene's germline CDR1 is SGHKS and CDR2 YYEKEE (reference sequence). The V end was cut by 0 bases, the J end by 5 bases, with 2 bases between. This CDR3 is built from 11 residues. The CDR3 nucleotides read TGTGCCAGCAGCTTGGCGGAGACCCAGTACTTC. Protein: CASSLAETQYF.

The chain links TRBV6-1 to TRBJ2-3, with TRBD1 identical over 7 bases. J gave up 1 base and V 3 bases, and 1 base lay outside the gene matches. The CDR3 is 14 residues long. Germline lookup yields CDR1 MNHNS and CDR2 SASEGT. CDR3: CASSDGTGTDTQYF. The CDR3 bases are TGTGCCAGCAGTGACGGGACAGGCACAGATACGCAGTATTTT.

The gene calls are TRBV7-2 and TRBJ1-6; 7 nucleotides align to TRBD1. CDR3 length equals 16 residues. Germline CDR1 reads SGHTA; CDR2 reads FQGNSA. The junction had 10 bases not matched to a gene; V was cut back by 4 bases and J by 7 bases. The CDR3 sequence is CASSSQTGMNNSPLHF. In nucleotides, the CDR3 is TGTGCCAGCAGCTCCCAGACAGGGATGAACAATTCACCCCTCCACTTT.

The rearrangement links TRBV5-4 to TRBJ1-1; weak D call: TRBD1 (5 bases). This CDR3 region has 13 residues. Germline loops: CDR1 SGHNT, CDR2 YYREEE (reference sequence). The ends were cut back, 2 bases at V and 7 bases at J, with 12 bases in the middle. CDR3 coding DNA: TGTGCCAGCAGCTTTAATTTTAGGGGTGAAGCTTTCTTT. It specifies CASSFNFRGEAFF.

The chain carries TRBV7-8 and TRBJ1-5; D remains ambiguous. Trimming pared 5 bases from V and 0 bases from J, leaving 11 bases between. The germline V gene encodes CDR1 SGHVS and CDR2 FQNEAQ. The length of the CDR3 is 15 residues. The chain's CDR3 is CASSPGRASNQPQHF. The CDR3 DNA is TGTGCCAGCAGCCCGGGGAGGGCTAGCAATCAGCCCCAGCATTTT.

The chain recombines TRBV4-2 with TRBJ2-6; no clear D. This CDR3 is 15 amino acids long. Trimming cost V 4 bases and J 0 bases, with 7 bases left between them. Germline loops: CDR1 LGHNA, CDR2 YNFKEQ. The CDR3 protein is CASSPADSGANVLTF. Written as DNA, the CDR3 is TGTGCCAGCAGCCCGGCGGACTCTGGGGCCAACGTCCTGACTTTC.

The V call is TRBV5-6, the J call TRBJ2-3, with D possibly being TRBD1 (5 bases). The germline V and J ends were trimmed by 0 bases and 6 bases, with 5 bases remaining between them. This CDR3 spans 12 amino acids. Germline lookup yields CDR1 SGHDT and CDR2 YYEEEE. The CDR3 DNA reads TGTGCCAGCAGCTTGGGACAGGATACGCAGTATTTT. It codes for CASSLGQDTQYF.

This clone has more than one count but fewer than ten. The V and J genes are TRBV6-2 or TRBV6-3 and TRBJ1-6, with D possibly TRBD1 on 5 matching bases. With 2 bases removed from V and 5 bases from J, the gap between germline ends came to 16 bases. The CDR3 loop spans 17 amino acids. CDR1 and CDR2 from the germline V gene are MNHEY and SVGEGT. CDR3 sequence reads: CASSYVPGDRDNSPLHF. The CDR3 DNA reads TGTGCCAGCAGTTACGTCCCGGGGGACCGCGATAATTCACCCCTCCACTTT.

CDR3 bases: TGTGCCAGCAGCTTATCCGGCCAGGGATACGAGCAGTACTTC. Translation gives CASSLSGQGYEQYF. The V gene is TRBV7-3, the J gene TRBJ2-7, with TRBD1 as a possible D gene (5 bases). There are 14 residues in the CDR3. The V gene's germline CDR1 is SGHTA and CDR2 FQGTGA. Trimming stripped 2 bases from V and 4 bases from J, with 12 bases between.

The genes are TRBV30 and TRBJ2-1; 8 bases agree with TRBD1. This CDR3 spans 13 amino acids. Germline-derived CDR1 and CDR2 are GTSNPN and SVGIG (reference sequence). V lost 5 bases, J lost 6 bases, and 6 bases stayed unmatched. DNA for the CDR3: TGTGCCTGGGACAGGGGTTATCCCAATGAGCAGTTCTTC. It specifies CAWDRGYPNEQFF.

The chain uses TRBV11-3 and TRBJ2-7; D unresolved. V lost 4 bases and J lost 4, with 14 bases in between. Germline assignment: CDR1 SGHNT and CDR2 YENEEA. The CDR3 covers 14 residues. CDR3 coding DNA: TGTGCCAGCAGCTCCAGTGGCGGTAAATACGAGCAGTACTTC. Its translation is CASSSSGGKYEQYF.

Only one count was recorded for this clone. The V call is TRBV6-5, the J call TRBJ1-2, with D possibly matching TRBD1 (6 bases). The CDR3 is 12 residues long. Germline assignment: CDR1 MNHEY and CDR2 SVGAGI. Trimming left V 7 bases short and J 4 bases short, with 10 bases between. CDR3 amino acids: CASIGGGYGYTF. Written as DNA, the CDR3 is TGTGCCAGCATCGGGGGCGGCTATGGCTACACCTTC.

The V and J genes are TRBV19 and TRBJ1-4; perhaps TRBD1 as D (5 bases). The CDR3 has 14 amino acids. Germline V gives CDR1 LNHDA, CDR2 SQIVND (reference sequence). V was shortened by 5 bases and J by 8 bases, with 15 bases between the two germline ends. The CDR3 loop is CASSPDRGWEKLFF. CDR3 nucleotide sequence: TGTGCCAGTAGTCCGGACCGGGGGTGGGAAAAACTGTTTTTT. Variable domain in full (rest from reference TRBV19 and TRBJ1-4): DGGITQSPKYLFRKEGQNVTLSCEQNLNHDAMYWYRQDPGQGLRLIYYSQIVNDFQKGDIAEGYSVSREKKESFPLTVTSAQKNPTAFYLCASSPDRGWEKLFFGSGTQLSVL.

CDR3 sequence reads: CASSQEINTIYF. For the CDR3, the DNA is TGCGCCAGCAGCCAAGAGATAAACACCATATATTTT. This chain links TRBV4-1 with TRBJ1-3; D is unresolved. The V gene lost 0 bases and the J gene lost 6 bases, with 3 bases spanning the gap. CDR1 is MGHRA, CDR2 YSYEKL, per germline. CDR3 length equals 12 residues.

V gene TRBV6-1 combines with J gene TRBJ2-4; D is ambiguous. The CDR3 contains 16 residues. Germline lookup yields CDR1 MNHNS and CDR2 SASEGT. Trimming took 2 bases from V and 0 from J, leaving 11 bases between them. CDR3 in amino acids: CASSEQSILAKNIQYF. The CDR3 coding sequence is TGTGCCAGCAGTGAACAGTCAATCCTAGCCAAAAACATTCAGTACTTC.

The rearrangement joins TRBV28 to TRBJ2-7; 10 nucleotides match TRBD1. With 6 bases clipped from V and 1 base from J, the junction kept 6 bases outside the gene matches. The germline V gene encodes CDR1 MDHEN and CDR2 SYDVKM. The CDR3 totals 15 residues. CDR3 sequence reads: CASRLPGQGSYEQYF. The CDR3 nucleotides read TGTGCCAGCAGACTTCCGGGACAGGGGTCCTACGAGCAGTACTTC.

The chain is built from TRBV10-3 and TRBJ2-3; no clear D gene. V was pared by 6 bases and J by 0 bases, with 13 bases between. CDR1 ENHRY and CDR2 SYGVKD come from the germline V gene. This CDR3 has 15 residues. In DNA, the CDR3 is TGTGCCATCAGCCTCAGTGACGGTAGCACAGATACGCAGTATTTT. Protein product: CAISLSDGSTDTQYF.